These T cell receptor beta chains were read from a single sample in a study of shared clonotypes between healthy human individuals. Profiled with immunoSEQ multiplex PCR; TCRdb holds only in-frame clones, not every one. The sample records millions of clones, more than 90% being singletons. Sequenced material: naive CD4+ T cells sorted from blood. These receptors were obtained from a man between 18 and 35 years old in good health. The CDR3 runs from the conserved cysteine through the conserved F or W. The order of the fields is V gene, J gene, CDR3 protein.

>TRBV6-1|TRBJ2-7
CASSEAIMGHKYF
>TRBV2|TRBJ2-2
CASSSDGRWTGELFF
>TRBV7-9|TRBJ2-5
CASSLSANWETQYF
>TRBV5-1|TRBJ2-7
CASSPPTGTGRFEQYF
>TRBV6-6|TRBJ1-3
CASRQYLESGNTIYF
>TRBV19|TRBJ1-3
CASSATGSGNTIYF
>TRBV6-6|TRBJ1-1
CASSPIDTEAFF
>TRBV6-5|TRBJ2-7
CASSRTGTYEQYF
>TRBV7-2|TRBJ2-5
CASRQGIQETQYF
>TRBV19|TRBJ2-3
CASSTLIRDTQYF
>TRBV7-9|TRBJ1-5
CASSPGGVVGGNQPQHF
>TRBV5-1|TRBJ2-3
CASSSAGTSTDTQYF
>TRBV5-1|TRBJ1-4
CASSSQGPDLNEKLFF
>TRBV11-3|TRBJ2-2
CASSSKRGTGELFF
>TRBV27|TRBJ1-5
CASSFRAVASNQPQHF
>TRBV6-1|TRBJ1-1
CASSELGPTEAFF
>TRBV28|TRBJ1-2
CASSLSEKWVGGYTF
>TRBV15|TRBJ2-7
CATSRQMGYEQYF
>TRBV7-3|TRBJ2-2
CASSEYPQGGELFF
>TRBV21-1|TRBJ2-7
CASSKRQGYSGDSYEQYF
>TRBV19|TRBJ1-6
CASSWSNSPLHF
>TRBV5-4|TRBJ2-3
CASSPLTSTDTQYF
>TRBV5-4|TRBJ1-2
CASSTGGGTGYTF
>TRBV30|TRBJ1-2
CAWSGTGRYGYTF
>TRBV7-9|TRBJ1-4
CASSLWGGGEKLFF
>TRBV7-2|TRBJ2-7
CASSLPFNPGHYEQYF
>TRBV4-2|TRBJ2-1
CASSQESLTNEQFF
>TRBV5-6|TRBJ2-3
CASSSRGGSDTQYF
>TRBV7-2|TRBJ2-7
CASSLVSNEQYF
>TRBV11-2|TRBJ2-1
CASSSLRAGLADNEQFF
>TRBV4-2|TRBJ2-2
CASSQDFENTGELFF
>TRBV6-1|TRBJ1-5
CASRGLSNQPQHF
>TRBV5-1|TRBJ1-2
CASTSKGQGAYGYTF
>TRBV7-9|TRBJ1-2
CASSLANSFPNYGYTF
>TRBV9|TRBJ2-7
CASSSRTGASYEQYF
>TRBV29-1|TRBJ2-2
CSVRKTGGNTGELFF
>TRBV7-8|TRBJ1-2
CASSLVLGANYGYTF
>TRBV11-3|TRBJ2-5
CASSRGPHQTQYF
>TRBV28|TRBJ2-2
CASSYSGRGNTGELFF
>TRBV7-9|TRBJ1-3
CASESGGGGGNTIYF
>TRBV18|TRBJ2-1
CASSTLPSSNNEQFF
>TRBV5-1|TRBJ2-1
CASSFRAGLHNEQFF
>TRBV21-1|TRBJ2-1
CASRKGAYNEQFF
>TRBV25-1|TRBJ1-1
CASSEFGQGAPEAFF
>TRBV7-2|TRBJ2-5
CASSLAWDGKTQYF
>TRBV5-1|TRBJ1-1
CASSWLGNTEAFF
>TRBV5-1|TRBJ1-3
CASSLGGAGNTIYF
>TRBV19|TRBJ1-2
CASSTKGTGPIIF
>TRBV6-1|TRBJ2-3
CASTSRGTQYF
>TRBV7-3|TRBJ1-1
CASSLTTNTEAFF
>TRBV30|TRBJ1-2
CAWSVGRGDGYTF
>TRBV5-1|TRBJ1-4
CASSLDREKLFF
>TRBV5-6|TRBJ1-4
CASSSGVSEKLFF
>TRBV7-6|TRBJ2-1
CASSFTSILQNRVSGSYNEQFF
>TRBV29-1|TRBJ1-1
CSVVEGPTEAFF